This TCR beta chain was sequenced during a study of Tregs in tolerant kidney transplant recipients (dated by TCRdb to between 2017 and 2020). At the level of the whole study: The study applied TCRbeta sequencing to find donor-specific regulatory T cells before combined kidney and bone marrow transplantation and then followed those same cells after transplant. Here is what the overall study found, with its caveats: Because the PCR primers were changed over time for some patients, nucleotide-level comparison could not be performed across the samples from those patients. The study was constrained by small patient numbers, and validation of the findings is required in larger populations and under other immunosuppression protocols. Expanding Tregs with activated donor B cells appeared to identify the most biologically relevant and donor-specific TCRbeta repertoire. Although technical replication error seemed to be minimal, the question of biological reproducibility was not addressed directly. In tolerant patients, the expansion of donor-specific Tregs was greater than global Treg expansion, suggesting that the expansion was antigen-driven rather than nonspecific.

The germline V gene gives CDR1 as MNHEY and CDR2 as SVGAGI. From the cysteine up to the phenylalanine, the CDR3 has a length of 15 residues. Solely the CDR3 DNA is kept, with 45 bases framed from the first base. Relative to germline, V is missing 6 bases and J is missing 4 bases, with 10 bases of the junction outside any gene match. The transplants used related donors with nonmyeloablative bone marrow transplantation, and mixed chimerism in the human trials was transient. Unstimulated Tregs (CD4+CD25+CD127-), CD4+ non-Tregs (CD4+CD25-), CD4 and CD8 cells were FACS-sorted from thawed PBMCs. Several combined kidney and bone marrow transplant recipients from the ITN036ST trial were included as patients, and samples were available only from these trial subjects. Healthy control blood was processed to PBMCs with a Ficoll density gradient and then cryopreserved, whereas patient PBMCs were collected both before and after transplant.

Comment on this clone: Its antigen remains unidentified. It has no much larger one-base neighbor in the sample; base qualities were not kept.

For TCRbeta CDR3 sequencing, genomic DNA was extracted from sorted cells using the QIAGEN DNeasy Blood and Tissue Kit. Through immunoSEQ, high-throughput TCRbeta CDR3 sequencing was done commercially, including PCR amplification with internal controls and bias correction. The original methods were these. Unique productive TCRbeta sequences were defined by CDR3 nucleotide sequence where primers matched, otherwise by CDR3 amino acid sequence with Vbeta and Jbeta genes. To correct sorting error, sequences shared between sorted populations at a frequency ratio of 2:1 or less were removed; the rest were assigned to the higher population. Sequences were defined as donor-reactive when expanded at least 5-fold in CFSE-low cells versus unstimulated cells and present at a frequency of at least 0.01% in CFSE-low cells. Jensen-Shannon divergence calculated on the top 100 TCRbeta sequences ranked by frequency was used to measure repertoire divergence. For samples with multiple sequencing runs, sorting error was corrected separately for each run before the runs were pooled. TCRdb retrieved this table from immuneACCESS and kept in-frame rearrangements only. Not all clones are present; in checked studies, unresolved V genes account for under half, and no reason is known for the remainder. V, J and clone size were drawn from that table, and D and trimming were deduced from the DNA. For this sample the table gives 65,000 to 85,000 clones, of which roughly nine tenths were detected only once. Jointly, the top ten make up around 1.6% of the sample.

This sequence was found in a human patient who received a combined kidney and bone marrow transplant. After a transplant, not all T cells may be the patient's own; some may come from the graft donor. Recombination connected TRBV6-5 to TRBJ2-5; TRBD1 aligns with 8 central bases. The sample consisted of CD4+ T cells from blood (PBMCs), taken 24 months after the transplant. CDR3 sequence: CASSRQGSEAETQYF. In nucleotide form, the sequence is TGTGCCAGCAGCAGACAGGGGTCCGAGGCAGAGACCCAGTACTTC.